The source of this T cell receptor (beta chain) is a study of cytotoxic CD8 clonotypes in ibrutinib-treated CLL. Study context: Investigators collected response samples after a median about twelve months of treatment, range 6 to 36.

Sequencing was performed with immunoSEQ multiplex PCR; in TCRdb, only in-frame clones are kept and a portion is missing. Of fewer than 400,000 clones in the sample, over 55% were seen once. This clone occurred a few times. The V end lost 4 bases, the J end lost 4 bases, and 17 bases lay between the germline ends. There are 15 residues in the CDR3. The germline CDR1 and CDR2 sequences are SGHRS and YFSETQ. Material: PBMCs, obtained after 36 months of ibrutinib treatment. The receptor was isolated from a human donor with chronic lymphocytic leukemia. The chain uses TRBV5-1 and TRBJ1-1; D gene unclear. DNA for the CDR3: TGCGCCAGCAGCGGAATTAAGGGAGGCGGCACTGAAGCTTTCTTT. This codes for CASSGIKGGGTEAFF.